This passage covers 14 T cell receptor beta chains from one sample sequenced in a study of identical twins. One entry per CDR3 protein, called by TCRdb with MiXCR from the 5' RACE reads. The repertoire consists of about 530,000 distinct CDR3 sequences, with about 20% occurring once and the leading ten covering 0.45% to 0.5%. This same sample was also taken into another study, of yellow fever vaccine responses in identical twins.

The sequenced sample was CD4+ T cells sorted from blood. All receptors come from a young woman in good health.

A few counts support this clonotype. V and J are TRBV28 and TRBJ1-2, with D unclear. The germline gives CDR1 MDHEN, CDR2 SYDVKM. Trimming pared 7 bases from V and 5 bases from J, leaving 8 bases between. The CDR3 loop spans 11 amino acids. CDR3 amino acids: CASTSSYGYTF. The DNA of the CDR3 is TGTGCCAGCACCTCGTCTTATGGCTACACCTTC.

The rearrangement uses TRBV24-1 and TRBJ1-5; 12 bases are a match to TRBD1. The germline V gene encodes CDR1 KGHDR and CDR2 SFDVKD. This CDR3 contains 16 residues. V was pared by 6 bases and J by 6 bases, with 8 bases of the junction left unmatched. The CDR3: CATSSGTGGAGQPQHF. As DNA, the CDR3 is TGTGCCACCAGTTCCGGGACAGGGGGCGCCGGTCAGCCCCAGCATTTT.

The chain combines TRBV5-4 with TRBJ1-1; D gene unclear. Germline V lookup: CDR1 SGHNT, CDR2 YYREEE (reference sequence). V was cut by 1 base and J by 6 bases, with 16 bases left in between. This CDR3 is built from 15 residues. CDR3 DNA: TGTGCCAGCAGCTTGTCCGATCGGGCGGACGCTGAAGCTTTCTTT. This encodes CASSLSDRADAEAFF. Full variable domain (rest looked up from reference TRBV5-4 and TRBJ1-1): ETGVTQSPTHLIKTRGQQVTLRCSSQSGHNTVSWYQQALGQGPQFIFQYYREEENGRGNFPPRFSGLQFPNYSSELNVNALELDDSALYLCASSLSDRADAEAFFGQGTRLTVV.

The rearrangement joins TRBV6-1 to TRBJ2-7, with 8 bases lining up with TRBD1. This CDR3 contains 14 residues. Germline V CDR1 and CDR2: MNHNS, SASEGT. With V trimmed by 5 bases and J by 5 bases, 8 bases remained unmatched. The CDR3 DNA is TGTGCCAGCAGTCCAGGGGGCGCCGCAAACGAGCAGTACGTC. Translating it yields CASSPGGAANEQYV.

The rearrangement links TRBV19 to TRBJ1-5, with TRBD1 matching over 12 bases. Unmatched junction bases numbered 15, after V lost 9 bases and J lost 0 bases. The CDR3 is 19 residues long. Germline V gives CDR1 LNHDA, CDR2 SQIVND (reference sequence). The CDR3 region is CASRPGQGASLYSNQPQHF. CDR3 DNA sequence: TGTGCCAGCAGACCGGGACAGGGGGCTTCCCTGTATAGCAATCAGCCCCAGCATTTT.

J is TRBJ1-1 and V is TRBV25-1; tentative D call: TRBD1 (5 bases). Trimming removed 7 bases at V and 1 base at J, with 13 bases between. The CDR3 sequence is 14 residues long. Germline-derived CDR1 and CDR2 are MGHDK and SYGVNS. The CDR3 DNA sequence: TGTGCCAGCATAGACAGTAAGGGGAACACTGAAGCTTTCTTT. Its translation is CASIDSKGNTEAFF.

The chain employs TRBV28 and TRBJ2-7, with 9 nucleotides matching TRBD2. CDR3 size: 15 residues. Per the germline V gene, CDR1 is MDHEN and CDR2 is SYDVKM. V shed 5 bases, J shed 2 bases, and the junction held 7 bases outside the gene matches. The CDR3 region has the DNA TGTGCCAGCAGTCCCATAGCGGGGGCTGCCTACGAGCAGTACGTC. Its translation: CASSPIAGAAYEQYV.

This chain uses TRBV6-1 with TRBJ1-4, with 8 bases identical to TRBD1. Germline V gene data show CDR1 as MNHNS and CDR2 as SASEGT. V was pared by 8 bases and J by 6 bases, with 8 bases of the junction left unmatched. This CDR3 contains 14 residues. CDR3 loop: CASGEDRADEKLFF. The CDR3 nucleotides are TGTGCCAGCGGGGAGGACAGGGCGGATGAAAAACTGTTTTTT.

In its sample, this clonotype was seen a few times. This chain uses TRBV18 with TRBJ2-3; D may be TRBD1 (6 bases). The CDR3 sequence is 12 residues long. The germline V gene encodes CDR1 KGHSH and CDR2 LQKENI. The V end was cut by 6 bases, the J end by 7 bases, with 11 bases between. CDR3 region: CASSPDRNTQYF. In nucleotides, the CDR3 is TGTGCCAGCTCCCCGGACAGAAATACGCAGTATTTT.

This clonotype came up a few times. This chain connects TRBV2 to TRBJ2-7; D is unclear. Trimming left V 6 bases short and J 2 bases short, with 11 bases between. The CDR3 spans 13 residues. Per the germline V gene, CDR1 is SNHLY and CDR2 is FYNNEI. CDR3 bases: TGTGCCAGCAGCCACCGGGTACCCTACGAGCAGTACTTC. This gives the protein CASSHRVPYEQYF.

The CDR3 here is CASSLASSSGNEQFF. CDR3 coding DNA: TGCGCCAGCAGCTTGGCCTCCTCTAGCGGCAATGAGCAGTTCTTC. The chain links TRBV5-1 to TRBJ2-1, with 7 bases identical to TRBD2. The CDR3 sequence is 15 residues long. The J segment lost 6 bases and the V segment lost 0 bases, leaving 6 bases of the junction unmatched. Germline assignment: CDR1 SGHRS and CDR2 YFSETQ. Full variable domain (remainder filled in from reference TRBV5-1 and TRBJ2-1): KAGVTQTPRYLIKTRGQQVTLSCSPISGHRSVSWYQQTPGQGLQFLFEYFSETQRNKGNFPGRFSGRQFSNSRSEMNVSTLELGDSALYLCASSLASSSGNEQFFGPGTRLTVL.

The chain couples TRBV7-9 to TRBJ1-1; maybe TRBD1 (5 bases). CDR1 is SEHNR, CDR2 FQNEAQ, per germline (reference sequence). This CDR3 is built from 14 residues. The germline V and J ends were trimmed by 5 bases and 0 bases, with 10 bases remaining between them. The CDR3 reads CASSPGDLNTEAFF. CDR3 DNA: TGTGCCAGCAGCCCCGGGGACCTGAACACTGAAGCTTTCTTT.

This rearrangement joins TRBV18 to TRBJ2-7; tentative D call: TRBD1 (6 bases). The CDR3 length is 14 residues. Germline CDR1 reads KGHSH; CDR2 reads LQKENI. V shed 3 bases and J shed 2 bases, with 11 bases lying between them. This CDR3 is CASSPTGSAYEQYF. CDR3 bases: TGTGCCAGCTCACCGACAGGTAGTGCCTACGAGCAGTACTTC.

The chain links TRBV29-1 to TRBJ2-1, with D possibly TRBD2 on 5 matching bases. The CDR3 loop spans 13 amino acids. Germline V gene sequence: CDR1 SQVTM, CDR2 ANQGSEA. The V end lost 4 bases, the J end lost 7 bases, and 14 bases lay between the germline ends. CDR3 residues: CSVAGRRVNEQFF. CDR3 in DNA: TGCAGCGTTGCGGGCAGGCGGGTGAATGAGCAGTTCTTC.